This T cell receptor beta chain originates from a study of blood T cell repertoires in COVID-19. Study context: Nucleic acid was either cDNA or gDNA, and it came from T cells, B-cell-depleted T cells, or PBMCs.

This table comes from immunoSEQ multiplex PCR, and its TCRdb copy is limited to in-frame clones, with some not included. Counted here are fewer than 350,000 clones, 88% occurring once; the ten biggest clones make up about 1.5%. The CDR3 covers 13 residues. Trimming stripped 2 bases from V and 4 bases from J, with 10 bases between. The V gene's germline CDR1 is SGHDT and CDR2 YYEEEE. This clone was seen more than once but under ten times. Followed longitudinally, the Seattle patients had been enrolled during active infection. J is TRBJ2-7 and V is TRBV5-6; no firm D call. The receptor was derived from a young woman with COVID-19, enrolled during active disease. Sequenced: peripheral blood. CDR3 bases: TGTGCCAGCAGCTTTGGGCCACGTTACGAGCAGTACGTC. Its protein product is CASSFGPRYEQYV.